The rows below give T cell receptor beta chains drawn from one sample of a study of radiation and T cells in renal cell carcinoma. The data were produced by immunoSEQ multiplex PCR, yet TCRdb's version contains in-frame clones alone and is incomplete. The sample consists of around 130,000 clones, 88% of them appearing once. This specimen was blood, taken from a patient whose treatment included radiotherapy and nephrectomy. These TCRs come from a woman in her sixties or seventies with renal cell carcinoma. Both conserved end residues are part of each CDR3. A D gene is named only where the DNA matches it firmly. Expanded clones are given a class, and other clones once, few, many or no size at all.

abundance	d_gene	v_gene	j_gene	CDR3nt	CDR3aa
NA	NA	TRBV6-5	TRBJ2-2	TGTGCCAGCAGTTCCCCTTCAGGGCCGAACACCGGGGAGCTGTTTTTT	CASSSPSGPNTGELFF
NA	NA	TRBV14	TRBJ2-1	TGTGCCAGCAGCCAAGGAAATGAGCAGTTCTTC	CASSQGNEQFF
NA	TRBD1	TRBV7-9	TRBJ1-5	TGTGCCAGCAGCCCTGCCGGGACAGGGGTTGTGAAGCAGCCCCAGCATTTT	CASSPAGTGVVKQPQHF
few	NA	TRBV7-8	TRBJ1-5	TGTGCCAGCAGCCCCCCGACTTGGGGAGGTGGTCAGCCCCAGCATTTT	CASSPPTWGGGQPQHF
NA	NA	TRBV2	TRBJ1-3	TGTGCCAGCATCCTGGACTCTGGAAACACCATATATTTT	CASILDSGNTIYF
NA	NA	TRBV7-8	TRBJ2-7	TGTGCCAGCAGCTTCTACGGCGAGCAGTACTTC	CASSFYGEQYF
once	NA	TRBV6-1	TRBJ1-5	TGTGCCAGCAGGGGCGACATTAGCAATCAGCCCCAGCATTTT	CASRGDISNQPQHF
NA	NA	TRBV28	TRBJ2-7	TGTGCCAGTCCCCGCTCGTGTTACGAGCAGTACTTC	CASPRSCYEQYF
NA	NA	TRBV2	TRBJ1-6	TGTGCCAGCAGGAATGGTCAAGATCTCCACTTT	CASRNGQDLHF
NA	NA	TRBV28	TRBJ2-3	TGTGCCAGCAGAACCCGGGACCTAAGACGGGATACGCAGTATTTT	CASRTRDLRRDTQYF
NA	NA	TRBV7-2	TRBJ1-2	TGTGCCAGCAGCCTTGGGACAACTAACTATGGCTACACCTTC	CASSLGTTNYGYTF